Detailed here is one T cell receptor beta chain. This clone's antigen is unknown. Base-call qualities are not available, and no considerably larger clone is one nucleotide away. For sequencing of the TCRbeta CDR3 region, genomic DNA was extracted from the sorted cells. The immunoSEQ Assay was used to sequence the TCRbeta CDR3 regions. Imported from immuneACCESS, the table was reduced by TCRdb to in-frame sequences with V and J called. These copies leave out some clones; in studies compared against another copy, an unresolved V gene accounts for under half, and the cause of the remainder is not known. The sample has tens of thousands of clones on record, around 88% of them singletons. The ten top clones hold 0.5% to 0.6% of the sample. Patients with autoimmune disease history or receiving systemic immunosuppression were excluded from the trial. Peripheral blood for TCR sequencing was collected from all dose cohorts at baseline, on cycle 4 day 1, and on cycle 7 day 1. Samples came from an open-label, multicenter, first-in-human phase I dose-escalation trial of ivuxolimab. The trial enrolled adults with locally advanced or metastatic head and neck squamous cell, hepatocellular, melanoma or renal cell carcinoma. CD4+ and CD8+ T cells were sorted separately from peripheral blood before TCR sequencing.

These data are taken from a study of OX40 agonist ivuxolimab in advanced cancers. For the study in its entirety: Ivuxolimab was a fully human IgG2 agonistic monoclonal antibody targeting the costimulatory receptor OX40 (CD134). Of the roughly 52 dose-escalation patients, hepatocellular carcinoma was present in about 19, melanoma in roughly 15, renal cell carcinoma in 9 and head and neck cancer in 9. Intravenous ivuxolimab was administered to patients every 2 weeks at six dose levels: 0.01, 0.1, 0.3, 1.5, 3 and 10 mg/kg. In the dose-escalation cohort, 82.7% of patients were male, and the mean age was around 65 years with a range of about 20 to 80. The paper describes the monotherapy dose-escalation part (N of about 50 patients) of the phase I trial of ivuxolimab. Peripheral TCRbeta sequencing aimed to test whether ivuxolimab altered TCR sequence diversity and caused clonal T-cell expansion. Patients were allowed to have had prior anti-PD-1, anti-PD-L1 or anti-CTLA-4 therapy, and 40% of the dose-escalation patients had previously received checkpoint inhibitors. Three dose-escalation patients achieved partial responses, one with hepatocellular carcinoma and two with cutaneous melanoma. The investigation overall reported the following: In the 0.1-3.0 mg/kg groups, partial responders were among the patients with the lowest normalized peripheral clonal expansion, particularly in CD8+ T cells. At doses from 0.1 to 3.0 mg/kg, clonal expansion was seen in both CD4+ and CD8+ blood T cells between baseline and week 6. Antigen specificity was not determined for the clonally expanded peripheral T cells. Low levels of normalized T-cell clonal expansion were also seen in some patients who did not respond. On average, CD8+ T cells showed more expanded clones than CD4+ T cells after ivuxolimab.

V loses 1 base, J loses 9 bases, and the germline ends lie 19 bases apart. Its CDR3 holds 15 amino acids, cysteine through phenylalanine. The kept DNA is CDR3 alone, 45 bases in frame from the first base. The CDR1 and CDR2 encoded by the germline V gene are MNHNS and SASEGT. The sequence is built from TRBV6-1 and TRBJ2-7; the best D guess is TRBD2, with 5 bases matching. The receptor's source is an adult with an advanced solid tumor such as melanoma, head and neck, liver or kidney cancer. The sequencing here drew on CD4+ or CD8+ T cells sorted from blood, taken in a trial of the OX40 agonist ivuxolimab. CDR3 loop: CASSEGGEGLRLQYF. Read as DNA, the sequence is TGTGCCAGCAGTGAAGGGGGAGAGGGCCTTCGGCTGCAGTACTTC.